This TCR beta chain derives from a study of cytomegalovirus exposure and HLA in healthy donors. Study outcomes and limitations: Serostatus for CMV was the only available immune exposure information. Earlier findings revealed that most TCR beta V segments proved productive either about 87% or about 30% of the time. Among TCR beta chains, those listed as cytomegalovirus-associated numbered about 160.

V shed 3 bases, J shed 2 bases, and the junction held 14 bases outside the gene matches. The CDR3 extends over 18 amino acids. Per the germline V gene, CDR1 is MDHEN and CDR2 is SYDVKM. As to this clone: What it binds is unknown.

Both 60 Vbeta primers and 13 Jbeta primers went into the PCR. Produced via immunoSEQ multiplex PCR; TCRdb's table is partial and in-frame only. The sample includes some 140,000 clones, about 80% of them seen just once. At collection, donors were nominally healthy, but unrecorded immune exposures were probable. The material sequenced was PBMCs. The chain employs TRBV28 and TRBJ1-2; the match to TRBD1 covers 8 bases. This receptor was obtained from a man aged 30 to 45 in good health and CMV-seronegative. The CDR3 region has the DNA TGTGCCAGCAGTTTCCCCTCCCGGGTGGGACAGGCCAACTATGGCTACACCTTC. This codes for CASSFPSRVGQANYGYTF.